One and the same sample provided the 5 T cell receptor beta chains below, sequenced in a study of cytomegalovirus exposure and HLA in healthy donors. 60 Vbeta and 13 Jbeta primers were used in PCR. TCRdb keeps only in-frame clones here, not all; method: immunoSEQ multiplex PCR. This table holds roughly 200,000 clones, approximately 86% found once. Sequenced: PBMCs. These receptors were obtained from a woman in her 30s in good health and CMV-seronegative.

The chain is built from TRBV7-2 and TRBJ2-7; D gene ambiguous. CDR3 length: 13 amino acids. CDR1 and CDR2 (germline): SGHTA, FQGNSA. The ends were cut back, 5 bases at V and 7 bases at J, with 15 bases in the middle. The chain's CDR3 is CASSLGPQREQYF. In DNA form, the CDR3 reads TGTGCCAGCAGCCTCGGTCCTCAACGTGAGCAGTACTTC.

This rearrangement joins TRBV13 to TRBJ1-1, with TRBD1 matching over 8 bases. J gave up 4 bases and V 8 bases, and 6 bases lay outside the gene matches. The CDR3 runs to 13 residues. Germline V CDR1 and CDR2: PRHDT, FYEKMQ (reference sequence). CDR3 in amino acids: CASGQGAVTEAFF. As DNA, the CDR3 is TGTGCCAGCGGTCAGGGGGCGGTCACTGAAGCTTTCTTT.

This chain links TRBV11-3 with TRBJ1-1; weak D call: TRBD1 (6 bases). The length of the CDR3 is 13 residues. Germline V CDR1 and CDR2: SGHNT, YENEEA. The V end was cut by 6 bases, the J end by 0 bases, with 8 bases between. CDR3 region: CASSWTVNTEAFF. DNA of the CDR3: TGTGCCAGCAGTTGGACAGTGAACACTGAAGCTTTCTTT.

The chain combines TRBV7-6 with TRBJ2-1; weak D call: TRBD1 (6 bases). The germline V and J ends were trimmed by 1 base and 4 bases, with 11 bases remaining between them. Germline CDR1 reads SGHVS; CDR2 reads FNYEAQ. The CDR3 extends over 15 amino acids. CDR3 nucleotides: TGTGCCAGCAGCTTAGGGTGGGGGCTATACAATGAGCAGTTCTTC. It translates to CASSLGWGLYNEQFF.

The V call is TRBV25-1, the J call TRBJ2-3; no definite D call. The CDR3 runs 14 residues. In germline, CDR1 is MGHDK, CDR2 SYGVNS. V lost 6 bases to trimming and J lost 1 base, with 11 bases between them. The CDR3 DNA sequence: TGTGCCAGCAGCGAGGAGTCCGGCACAGATACGCAGTATTTT. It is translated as CASSEESGTDTQYF.